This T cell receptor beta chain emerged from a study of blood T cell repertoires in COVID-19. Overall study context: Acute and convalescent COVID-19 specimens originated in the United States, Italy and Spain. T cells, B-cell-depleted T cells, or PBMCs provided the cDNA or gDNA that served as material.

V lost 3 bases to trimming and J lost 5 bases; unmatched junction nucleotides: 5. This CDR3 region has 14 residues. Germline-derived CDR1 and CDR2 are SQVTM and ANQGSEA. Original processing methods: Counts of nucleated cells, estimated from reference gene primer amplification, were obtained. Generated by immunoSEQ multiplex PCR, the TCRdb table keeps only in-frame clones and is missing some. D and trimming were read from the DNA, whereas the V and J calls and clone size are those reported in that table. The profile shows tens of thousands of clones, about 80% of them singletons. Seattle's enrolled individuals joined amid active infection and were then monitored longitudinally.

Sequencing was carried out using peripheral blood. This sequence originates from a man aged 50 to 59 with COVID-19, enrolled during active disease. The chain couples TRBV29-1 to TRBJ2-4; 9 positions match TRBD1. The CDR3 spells CSVEGDRAQNIQYF. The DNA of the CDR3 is TGCAGCGTTGAGGGGGACAGGGCACAAAACATTCAGTACTTC.